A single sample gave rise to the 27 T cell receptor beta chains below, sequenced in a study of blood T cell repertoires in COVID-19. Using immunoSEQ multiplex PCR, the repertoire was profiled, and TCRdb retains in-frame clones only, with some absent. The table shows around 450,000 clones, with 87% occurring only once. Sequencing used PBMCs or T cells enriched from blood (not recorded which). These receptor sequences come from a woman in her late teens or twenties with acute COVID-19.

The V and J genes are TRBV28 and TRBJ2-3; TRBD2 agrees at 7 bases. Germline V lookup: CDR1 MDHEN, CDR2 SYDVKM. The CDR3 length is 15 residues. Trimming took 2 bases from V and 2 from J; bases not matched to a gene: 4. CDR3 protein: CASSLGGSVTDTQYF. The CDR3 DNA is TGTGCCAGCAGTTTAGGCGGGAGTGTCACAGATACGCAGTATTTT.

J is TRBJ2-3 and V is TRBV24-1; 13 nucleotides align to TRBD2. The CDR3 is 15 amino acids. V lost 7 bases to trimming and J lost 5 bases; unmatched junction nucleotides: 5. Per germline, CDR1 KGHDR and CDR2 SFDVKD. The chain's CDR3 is CATSPGLAGVDTQYF. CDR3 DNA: TGTGCCACCAGCCCCGGACTAGCGGGGGTAGATACGCAGTATTTT.

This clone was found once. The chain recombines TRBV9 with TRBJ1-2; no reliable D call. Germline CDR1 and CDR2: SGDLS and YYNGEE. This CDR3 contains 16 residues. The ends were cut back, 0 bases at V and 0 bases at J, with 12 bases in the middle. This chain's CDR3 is CASSVGSPRANYGYTF. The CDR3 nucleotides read TGTGCCAGCAGCGTAGGTTCCCCCCGGGCTAACTATGGCTACACCTTC.

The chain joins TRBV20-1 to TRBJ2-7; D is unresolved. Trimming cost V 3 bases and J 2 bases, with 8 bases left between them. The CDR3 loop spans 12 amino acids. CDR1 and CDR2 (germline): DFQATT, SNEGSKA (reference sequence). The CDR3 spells CSASNRPYEQYF. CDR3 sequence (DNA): TGCAGTGCTAGTAACAGACCCTACGAGCAGTACTTC.

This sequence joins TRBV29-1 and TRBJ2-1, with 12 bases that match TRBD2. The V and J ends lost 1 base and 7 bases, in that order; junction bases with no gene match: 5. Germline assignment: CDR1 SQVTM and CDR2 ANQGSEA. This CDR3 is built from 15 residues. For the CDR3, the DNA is TGCAGCGTTGAAGGACTAGCGGGAGACGGGAATGAGCAGTTCTTC. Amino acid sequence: CSVEGLAGDGNEQFF.

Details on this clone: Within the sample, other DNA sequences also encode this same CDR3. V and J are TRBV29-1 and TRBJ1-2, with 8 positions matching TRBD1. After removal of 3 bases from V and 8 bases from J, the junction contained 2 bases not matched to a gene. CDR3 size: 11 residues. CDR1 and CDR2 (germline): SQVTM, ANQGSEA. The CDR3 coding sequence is TGCAGCGTTGAGGACAGGGACGGCTACACCTTC. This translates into CSVEDRDGYTF.

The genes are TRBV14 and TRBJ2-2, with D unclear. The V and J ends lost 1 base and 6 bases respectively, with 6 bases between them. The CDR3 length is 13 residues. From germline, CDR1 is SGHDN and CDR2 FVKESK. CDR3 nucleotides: TGTGCCAGCAGCCAAGGTCCGGCCGGGGAGCTGTTTTTT. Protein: CASSQGPAGELFF.

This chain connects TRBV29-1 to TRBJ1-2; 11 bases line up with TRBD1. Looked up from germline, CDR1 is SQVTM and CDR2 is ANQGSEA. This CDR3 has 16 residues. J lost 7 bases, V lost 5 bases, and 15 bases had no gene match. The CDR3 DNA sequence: TGCAGCGTTTTAGCCCTTACGGACAGGGGGCTGGTTGGCTACACCTTC. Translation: CSVLALTDRGLVGYTF.

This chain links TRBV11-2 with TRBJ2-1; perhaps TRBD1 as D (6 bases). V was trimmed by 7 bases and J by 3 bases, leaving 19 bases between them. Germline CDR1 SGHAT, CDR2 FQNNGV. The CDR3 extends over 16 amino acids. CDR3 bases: TGTGCCAGCACCTATGAAGCAGGGGTGGACTACAATGAGCAGTTCTTC. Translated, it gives CASTYEAGVDYNEQFF.

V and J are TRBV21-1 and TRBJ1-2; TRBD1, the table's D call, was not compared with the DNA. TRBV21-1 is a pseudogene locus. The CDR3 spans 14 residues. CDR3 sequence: CASSKGTGLESYTF. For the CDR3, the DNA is TGTGCCAGCAGCAAAGGGACAGGCCTAGAAAGCTACACCTTC.

The chain's CDR3 is CAIRAGTPSYEQYF. DNA of the CDR3: TGTGCCATCAGGGCCGGGACACCTTCCTACGAGCAGTACTTC. The genes are TRBV10-3 and TRBJ2-7; D is perhaps TRBD1 (6 bases). This CDR3 is 14 amino acids long. V was shortened by 6 bases and J by 1 base, with 13 bases between the two germline ends. Germline V gene sequence: CDR1 ENHRY, CDR2 SYGVKD.

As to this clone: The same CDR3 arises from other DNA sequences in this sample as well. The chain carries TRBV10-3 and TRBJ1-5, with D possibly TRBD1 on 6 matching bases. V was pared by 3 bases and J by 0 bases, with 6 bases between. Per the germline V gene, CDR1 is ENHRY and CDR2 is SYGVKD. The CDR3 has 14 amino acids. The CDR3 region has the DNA TGTGCCATCAGTGAAGGGGGTAGCAATCAGCCCCAGCATTTT. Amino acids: CAISEGGSNQPQHF.

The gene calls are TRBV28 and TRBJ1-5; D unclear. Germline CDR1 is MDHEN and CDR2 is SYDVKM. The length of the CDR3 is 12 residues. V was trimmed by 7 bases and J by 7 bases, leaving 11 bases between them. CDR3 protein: CASKSRGQPQHF. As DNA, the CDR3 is TGTGCCAGCAAGAGCAGAGGGCAGCCCCAGCATTTT.

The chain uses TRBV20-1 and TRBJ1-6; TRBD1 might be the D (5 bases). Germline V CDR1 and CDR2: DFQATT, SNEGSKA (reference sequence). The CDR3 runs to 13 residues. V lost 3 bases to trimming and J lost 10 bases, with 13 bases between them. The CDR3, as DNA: TGCAGTGCTAGTGAGGGAGGGGCCTCACCCCTCCACTTT. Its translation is CSASEGGASPLHF.

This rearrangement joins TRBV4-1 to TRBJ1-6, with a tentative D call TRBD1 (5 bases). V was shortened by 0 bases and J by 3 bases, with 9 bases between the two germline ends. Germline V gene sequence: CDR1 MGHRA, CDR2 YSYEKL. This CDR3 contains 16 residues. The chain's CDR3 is CASSQDQQVYNSPLHF. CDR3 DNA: TGCGCCAGCAGCCAAGATCAACAGGTCTATAATTCACCCCTCCACTTT.

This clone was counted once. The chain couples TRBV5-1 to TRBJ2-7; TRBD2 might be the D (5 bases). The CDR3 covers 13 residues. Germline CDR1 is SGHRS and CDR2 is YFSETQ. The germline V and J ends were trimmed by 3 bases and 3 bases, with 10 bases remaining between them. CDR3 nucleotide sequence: TGCGCCAGCAGCTCGGACTTAGTCTACGAGCAGTACTTC. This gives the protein CASSSDLVYEQYF. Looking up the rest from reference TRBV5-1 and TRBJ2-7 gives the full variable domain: KAGVTQTPRYLIKTRGQQVTLSCSPISGHRSVSWYQQTPGQGLQFLFEYFSETQRNKGNFPGRFSGRQFSNSRSEMNVSTLELGDSALYLCASSSDLVYEQYFGPGTRLTVT.

The CDR3 sequence is CASSEKGNYGYTF. In nucleotides, the CDR3 is TGTGCCAGCAGTGAAAAGGGGAACTATGGCTACACCTTC. V usage is TRBV6-1 and J usage is TRBJ1-2; possible D gene TRBD1, 5 bases. Trimming cost V 2 bases and J 2 bases, with 6 bases left between them. This CDR3 has 13 residues. Germline-derived CDR1 and CDR2 are MNHNS and SASEGT.

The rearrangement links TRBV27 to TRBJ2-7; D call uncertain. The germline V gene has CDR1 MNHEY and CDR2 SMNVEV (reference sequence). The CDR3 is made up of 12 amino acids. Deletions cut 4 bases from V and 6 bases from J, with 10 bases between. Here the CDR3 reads CASSSPRGEQYF. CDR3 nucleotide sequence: TGTGCCAGCAGTTCACCGAGAGGCGAGCAGTACTTC.

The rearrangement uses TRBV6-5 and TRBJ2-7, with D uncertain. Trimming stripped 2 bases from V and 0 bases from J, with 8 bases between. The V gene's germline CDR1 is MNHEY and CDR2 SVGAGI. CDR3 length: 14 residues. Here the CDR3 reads CASSYHSTSYEQYF. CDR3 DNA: TGTGCCAGCAGTTACCATTCTACCTCCTACGAGCAGTACTTC.

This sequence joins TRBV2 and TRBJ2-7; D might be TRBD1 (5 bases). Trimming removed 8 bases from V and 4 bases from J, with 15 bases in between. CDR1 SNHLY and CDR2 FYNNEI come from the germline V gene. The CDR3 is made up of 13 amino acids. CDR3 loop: CASGIQVYYEQYF. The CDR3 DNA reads TGTGCCAGCGGAATACAGGTCTATTACGAGCAGTACTTC.

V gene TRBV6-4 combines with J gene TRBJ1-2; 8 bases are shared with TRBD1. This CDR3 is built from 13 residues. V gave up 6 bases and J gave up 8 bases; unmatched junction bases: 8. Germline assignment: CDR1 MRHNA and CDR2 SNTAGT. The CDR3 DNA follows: TGTGCCAGCAGCCGGACAGGGATGGGGGGCTACACCTTC. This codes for CASSRTGMGGYTF.

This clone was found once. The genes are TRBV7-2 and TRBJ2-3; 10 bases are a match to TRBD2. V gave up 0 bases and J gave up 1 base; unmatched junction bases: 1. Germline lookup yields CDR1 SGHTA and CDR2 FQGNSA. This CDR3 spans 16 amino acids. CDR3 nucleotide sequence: TGTGCCAGCAGCTTAGCGGGGACTAGCGGCACAGATACGCAGTATTTT. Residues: CASSLAGTSGTDTQYF.

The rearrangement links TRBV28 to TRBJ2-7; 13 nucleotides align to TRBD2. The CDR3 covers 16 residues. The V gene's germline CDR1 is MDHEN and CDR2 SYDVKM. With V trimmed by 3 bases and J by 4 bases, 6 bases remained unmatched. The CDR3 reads CASSFGTSGILYEQYF. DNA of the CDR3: TGTGCCAGCAGTTTCGGGACTAGCGGGATATTATACGAGCAGTACTTC.

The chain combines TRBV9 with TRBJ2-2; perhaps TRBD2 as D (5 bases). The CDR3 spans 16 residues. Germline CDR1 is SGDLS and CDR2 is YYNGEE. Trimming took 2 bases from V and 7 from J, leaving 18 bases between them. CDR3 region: CASSVGYGIVGGELFF. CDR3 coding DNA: TGTGCCAGCAGCGTGGGCTACGGGATCGTAGGCGGGGAGCTGTTTTTT.

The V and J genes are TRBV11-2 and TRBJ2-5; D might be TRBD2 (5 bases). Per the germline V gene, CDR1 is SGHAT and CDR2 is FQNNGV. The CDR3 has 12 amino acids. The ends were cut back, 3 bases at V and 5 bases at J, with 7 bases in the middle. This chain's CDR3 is CASSFGEETQYF. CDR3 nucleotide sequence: TGTGCCAGCAGCTTTGGGGAGGAGACCCAGTACTTC. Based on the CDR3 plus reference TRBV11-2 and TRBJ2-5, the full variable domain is EAGVAQSPRYKIIEKRQSVAFWCNPISGHATLYWYQQILGQGPKLLIQFQNNGVVDDSQLPKDRFSAERLKGVDSTLKIQPAKLEDSAVYLCASSFGEETQYFGPGTRLLVL.

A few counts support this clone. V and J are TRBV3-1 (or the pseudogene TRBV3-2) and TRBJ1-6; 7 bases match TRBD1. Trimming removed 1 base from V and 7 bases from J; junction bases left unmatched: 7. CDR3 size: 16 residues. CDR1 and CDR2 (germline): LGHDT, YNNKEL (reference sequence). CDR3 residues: CASSQVTGARNSPLHF. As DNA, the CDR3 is TGTGCCAGCAGCCAAGTCACAGGGGCCCGGAATTCACCCCTCCACTTT.

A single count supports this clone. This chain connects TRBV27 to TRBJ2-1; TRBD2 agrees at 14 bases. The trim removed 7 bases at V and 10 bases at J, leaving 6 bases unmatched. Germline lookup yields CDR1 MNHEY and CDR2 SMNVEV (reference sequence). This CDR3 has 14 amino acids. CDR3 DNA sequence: TGTGCCAGCACCCGGGGACTAGCGGGAGCCGAGCAGTTCTTC. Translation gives CASTRGLAGAEQFF.